These T cell receptor beta chains were read from a single sample in a study of CD4 T cells in relation to SARS-CoV-2 and coronaviruses. No antigen has been assigned to these receptors. The repertoire was sequenced with immunoSEQ multiplex PCR; TCRdb's copy has only in-frame clones and lacks some. Found here are roughly 31,000 clones, around 72% of them singletons; the top ten hold around 12%. The sample taken for sequencing was CD4+ T cells from PBMCs, cultured in vitro. These receptors all come from a human donor in good health. The CDR3 runs from the conserved cysteine through the conserved F or W. The order of the fields is clone size, D gene, J gene, V gene, CDR3 protein, CDR3 DNA. D genes are given only for firm matches. A clone size is listed for some rows: how often the clone was seen (once, few, many), or a class if it is expanded.

once | . | TRBJ2-7 | TRBV4-3 | CASSYRQKMAYEQYF | TGCGCCAGCAGCTACAGACAGAAAATGGCCTACGAGCAGTACTTC
few | TRBD2 | TRBJ2-7 | TRBV10-3 | CAIRASGRSYEQYF | TGTGCCATCAGGGCTAGCGGGAGATCCTACGAGCAGTACTTC
. | . | TRBJ2-7 | TRBV1 | CTSSQDGGLYEQYF | TGCACCAGCAGCCAAGACGGGGGCCTCTACGAGCAGTACTTC
few | . | TRBJ2-7 | TRBV7-9 | CASSLGASVGILYF | TGTGCCAGCAGCTTAGGGGCCTCGGTTGGGATTCTGTACTTC
few | . | TRBJ2-5 | TRBV20-1 | CSASPPSPETQYF | TGCAGTGCTAGTCCTCCCAGCCCAGAGACCCAGTACTTC
. | . | TRBJ2-5 | TRBV12-3/TRBV12-4 | CASSRGTQETQYF | TGTGCCAGCAGCCGAGGAACCCAAGAGACCCAGTACTTC
. | TRBD2 | TRBJ2-5 | TRBV19 | CASSISGTSKETQYF | TGTGCCAGTAGTATCTCCGGGACTAGTAAAGAGACCCAGTACTTC
. | . | TRBJ1-2 | TRBV10-3 | CAISKVVAGGGYTF | TGTGCCATCAGTAAAGTGGTGGCGGGAGGCGGCTACACCTTC
. | . | TRBJ2-5 | TRBV7-9 | CASSVGLGVETQYF | TGTGCCAGCAGCGTGGGACTGGGGGTGGAGACCCAGTACTTC
. | . | TRBJ1-1 | TRBV6-5 | CASSPGTLNTEAFF | TGTGCCAGCAGCCCCGGGACGTTGAACACTGAAGCTTTCTTT
. | . | TRBJ1-6 | TRBV5-1 | CASSLGGRAVNSPLHF | TGCGCCAGCAGCTTGGGAGGCAGGGCGGTGAATTCACCCCTCCACTTT
once | TRBD2 | TRBJ2-7 | TRBV7-8 | CASRGASGGSYEQYF | TGTGCCAGCAGAGGGGCTAGCGGGGGTTCCTACGAGCAGTACTTC
. | TRBD1 | TRBJ1-5 | TRBV6-1 | CASSTTGGWGQPQHF | TGTGCCAGCAGTACGACAGGGGGCTGGGGTCAGCCCCAGCATTTT
. | . | TRBJ1-6 | TRBV6-5 | CASVVSSYNSPLHF | TGTGCCAGCGTTGTAAGCTCCTATAATTCACCCCTCCACTTT
. | . | TRBJ1-5 | TRBV5-8 | CASSLARNQPQHF | TGTGCCAGCAGCTTGGCCCGGAATCAGCCCCAGCATTTT
. | . | TRBJ1-5 | TRBV18 | CASSETGQDQPQHF | TGTGCCAGCTCAGAAACAGGGCAGGATCAGCCCCAGCATTTT
. | TRBD2 | TRBJ2-1 | TRBV7-3 | CASSPFSGSGNEQFF | TGTGCCAGCAGCCCTTTTAGCGGGAGCGGAAATGAGCAGTTCTTC
. | . | TRBJ2-7 | TRBV7-2 | CASSLMLVPDEQYF | TGTGCCAGCAGCTTGATGTTGGTGCCCGACGAGCAGTACTTC
few | . | TRBJ2-2 | TRBV7-2 | CASSLRAGNTGELFF | TGTGCCAGCAGCTTAAGGGCAGGCAACACCGGGGAGCTGTTTTTT
. | . | TRBJ2-3 | TRBV27 | CASSPIGWEPDTDTQYF | TGTGCCAGCAGTCCCATTGGTTGGGAGCCGGACACAGATACGCAGTATTTT
. | . | TRBJ1-6 | TRBV5-1 | CASSPGGSTVFYNSPLHF | TGCGCCAGCAGTCCCGGGGGGTCAACTGTCTTCTATAATTCACCCCTCCACTTT
. | TRBD2 | TRBJ2-3 | TRBV5-1 | CASSPGGPLADTQYF | TGCGCCAGCAGCCCGGGGGGACCCTTGGCGGATACGCAGTATTTT
. | TRBD2 | TRBJ2-7 | TRBV9 | CASSVGARGGSSYEQYF | TGTGCCAGCAGCGTAGGGGCCCGGGGCGGGAGCTCCTACGAGCAGTACTTC
. | TRBD1 | TRBJ2-2 | TRBV5-1 | CASSPGQGDTGELFF | TGCGCCAGCAGCCCCGGACAGGGGGATACCGGGGAGCTGTTTTTT
. | . | TRBJ1-2 | TRBV24-1 | CATSDLESNGYTF | TGTGCCACCAGTGATTTGGAGTCCAATGGCTACACCTTC
. | TRBD2 | TRBJ2-3 | TRBV6-2/TRBV6-3 | CASSYPSRTSGGSTDTQYF | TGTGCCAGCAGTTACCCCTCACGGACTAGCGGGGGCTCCACAGATACGCAGTATTTT
. | . | TRBJ2-6 | TRBV6-5 | CASSYRASGANVLTF | TGTGCCAGCAGTTACAGGGCCTCTGGGGCCAACGTCCTGACTTTC
. | . | TRBJ2-7 | TRBV30 | CAWSVTGSGQYF | TGTGCCTGGAGTGTAACGGGGTCAGGGCAGTACTTC
. | TRBD2 | TRBJ2-7 | TRBV2 | CASSEGSGDYYEQYF | TGTGCCAGCAGTGAGGGGAGCGGGGACTACTACGAGCAGTACTTC
once | TRBD1 | TRBJ1-2 | TRBV4-3 | CASSDRDRGLDYGYTF | TGCGCCAGCAGCGACCGGGACAGGGGACTTGACTATGGCTACACCTTC
. | TRBD2 | TRBJ2-3 | TRBV5-1 | CASSLGLAQDTQYF | TGCGCCAGCAGCCTCGGACTAGCCCAAGATACGCAGTATTTT
. | TRBD1 | TRBJ2-2 | TRBV6-5 | CATLSGGNTGELFF | TGTGCCACACTCTCAGGGGGCAACACCGGGGAGCTGTTTTTT
. | . | TRBJ1-6 | TRBV2 | CASYRGVGSPLHF | TGTGCCAGCTATAGGGGGGTTGGATCACCCCTCCACTTT
. | . | TRBJ2-3 | TRBV11-1 | CASTGAFTDTQYF | TGTGCCAGTACTGGGGCGTTCACAGATACGCAGTATTTT
. | . | TRBJ1-3 | TRBV2 | CASSEGPVQGNTIYF | TGTGCCAGCAGTGAAGGCCCCGTGCAAGGAAACACCATATATTTT
once | TRBD2 | TRBJ2-3 | TRBV7-8 | CASSQLARSNTQYF | TGTGCCAGCAGCCAACTAGCGAGATCAAATACGCAGTATTTT
. | . | TRBJ2-1 | TRBV5-6 | CASSLQDRSYNEQFF | TGTGCCAGCAGCTTACAGGACCGCTCCTACAATGAGCAGTTCTTC